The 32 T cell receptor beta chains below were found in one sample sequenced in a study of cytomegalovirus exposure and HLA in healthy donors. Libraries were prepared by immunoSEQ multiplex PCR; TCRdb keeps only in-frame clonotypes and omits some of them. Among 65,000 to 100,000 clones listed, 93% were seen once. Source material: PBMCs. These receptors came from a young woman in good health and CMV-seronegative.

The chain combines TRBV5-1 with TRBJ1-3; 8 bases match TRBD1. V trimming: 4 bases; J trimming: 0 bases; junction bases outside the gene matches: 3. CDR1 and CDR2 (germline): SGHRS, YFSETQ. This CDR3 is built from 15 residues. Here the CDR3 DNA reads TGCGCCAGCAGCCCGACAGGGGCCTCTGGAAACACCATATATTTT. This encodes CASSPTGASGNTIYF.

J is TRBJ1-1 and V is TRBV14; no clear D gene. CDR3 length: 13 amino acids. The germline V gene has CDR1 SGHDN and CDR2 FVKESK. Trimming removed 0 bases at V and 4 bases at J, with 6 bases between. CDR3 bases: TGTGCCAGCAGCCAAGAGTGGAGCACTGAAGCTTTCTTT. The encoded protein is CASSQEWSTEAFF.

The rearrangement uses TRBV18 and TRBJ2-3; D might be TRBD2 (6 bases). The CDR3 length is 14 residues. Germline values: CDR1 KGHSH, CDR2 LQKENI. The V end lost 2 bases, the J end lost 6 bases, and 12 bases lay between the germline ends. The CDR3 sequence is CASSPTGTADTQYF. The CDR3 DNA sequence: TGTGCCAGCTCACCAACTGGGACTGCGGATACGCAGTATTTT.

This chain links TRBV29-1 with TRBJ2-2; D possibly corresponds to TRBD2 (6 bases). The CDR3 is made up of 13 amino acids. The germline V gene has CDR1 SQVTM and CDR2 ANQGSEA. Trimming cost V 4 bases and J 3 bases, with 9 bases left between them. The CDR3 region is CSVVGEDTGELFF. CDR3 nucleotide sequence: TGCAGCGTTGTGGGGGAGGACACCGGGGAGCTGTTTTTT.

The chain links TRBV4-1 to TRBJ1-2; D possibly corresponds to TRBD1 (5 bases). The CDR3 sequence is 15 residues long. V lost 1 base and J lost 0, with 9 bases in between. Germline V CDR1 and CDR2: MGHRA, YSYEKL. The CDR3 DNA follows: TGCGCCAGCAGCCAAGTGGACACCCCTAACTATGGCTACACCTTC. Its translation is CASSQVDTPNYGYTF.

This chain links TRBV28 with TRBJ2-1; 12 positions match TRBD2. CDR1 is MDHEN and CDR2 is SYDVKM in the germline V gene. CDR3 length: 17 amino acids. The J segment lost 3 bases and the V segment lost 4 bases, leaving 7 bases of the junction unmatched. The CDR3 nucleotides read TGTGCCAGCAGTTCTCCGGGACTAGCGGGCAACTACAATGAGCAGTTCTTC. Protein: CASSSPGLAGNYNEQFF.

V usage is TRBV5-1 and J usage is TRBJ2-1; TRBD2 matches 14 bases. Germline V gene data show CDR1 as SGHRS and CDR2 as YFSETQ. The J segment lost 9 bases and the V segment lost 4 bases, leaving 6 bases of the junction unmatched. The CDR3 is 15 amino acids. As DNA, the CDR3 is TGCGCCAGCAGCCCCGGACTAGCGGGGGGAGGTGAGCAGTTCTTC. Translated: CASSPGLAGGGEQFF.

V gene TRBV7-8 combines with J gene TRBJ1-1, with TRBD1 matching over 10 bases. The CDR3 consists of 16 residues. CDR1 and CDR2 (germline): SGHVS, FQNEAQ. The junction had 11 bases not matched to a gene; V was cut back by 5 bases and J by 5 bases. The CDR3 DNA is TGTGCCAGCAGCACCCCGACAGGGGGCGCGAGTACTGAAGCTTTCTTT. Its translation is CASSTPTGGASTEAFF.

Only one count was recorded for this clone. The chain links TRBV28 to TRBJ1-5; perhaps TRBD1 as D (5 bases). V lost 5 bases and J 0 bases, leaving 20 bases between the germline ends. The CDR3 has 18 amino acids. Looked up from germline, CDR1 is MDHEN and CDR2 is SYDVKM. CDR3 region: CASSALQERDYSNQPQHF. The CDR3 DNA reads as TGTGCCAGCAGTGCCTTACAGGAAAGGGATTATAGCAATCAGCCCCAGCATTTT.

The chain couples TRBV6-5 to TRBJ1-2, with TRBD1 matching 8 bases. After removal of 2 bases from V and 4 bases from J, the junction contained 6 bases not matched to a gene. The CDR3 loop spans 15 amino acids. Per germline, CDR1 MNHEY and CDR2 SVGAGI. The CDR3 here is CASSYPTGDTYGYTF. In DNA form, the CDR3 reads TGTGCCAGCAGTTACCCGACAGGGGATACCTATGGCTACACCTTC.

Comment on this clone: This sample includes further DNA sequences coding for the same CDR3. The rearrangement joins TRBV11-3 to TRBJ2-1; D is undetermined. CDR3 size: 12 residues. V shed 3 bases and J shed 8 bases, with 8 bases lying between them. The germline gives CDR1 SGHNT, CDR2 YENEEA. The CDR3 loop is CASSFGDDEQFF. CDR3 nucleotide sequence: TGTGCCAGCAGCTTCGGAGACGATGAGCAGTTCTTC.

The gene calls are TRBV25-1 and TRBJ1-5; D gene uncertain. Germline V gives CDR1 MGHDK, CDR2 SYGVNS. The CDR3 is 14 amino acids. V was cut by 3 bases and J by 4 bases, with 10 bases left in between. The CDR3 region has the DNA TGTGCCAGCAGTGATGTCAGGCGAAATCAGCCCCAGCATTTT. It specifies CASSDVRRNQPQHF.

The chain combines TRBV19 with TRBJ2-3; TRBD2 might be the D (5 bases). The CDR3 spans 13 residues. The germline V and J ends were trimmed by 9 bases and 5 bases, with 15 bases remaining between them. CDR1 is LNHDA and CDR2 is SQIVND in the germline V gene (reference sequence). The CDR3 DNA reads TGTGCCAGCTCAACGGGATCCTTAGATACGCAGTATTTT. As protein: CASSTGSLDTQYF.

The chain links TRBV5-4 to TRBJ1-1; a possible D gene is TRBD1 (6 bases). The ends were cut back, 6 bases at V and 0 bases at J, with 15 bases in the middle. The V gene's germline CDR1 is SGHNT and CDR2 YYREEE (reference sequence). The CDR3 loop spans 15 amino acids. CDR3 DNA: TGTGCCAGCAATGCTGGGGGCCCCATGAACACTGAAGCTTTCTTT. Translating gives CASNAGGPMNTEAFF.

The CDR3 region has the DNA TGTGCCAGCAGCTATCCGGGACAGTGGAATGGCTACACCTTC. Protein: CASSYPGQWNGYTF. This chain links TRBV7-9 with TRBJ1-2; TRBD1 aligns across 7 bases. CDR3 size: 14 residues. The germline gives CDR1 SEHNR, CDR2 FQNEAQ (reference sequence). Unmatched junction bases numbered 8, after V lost 4 bases and J lost 6 bases.

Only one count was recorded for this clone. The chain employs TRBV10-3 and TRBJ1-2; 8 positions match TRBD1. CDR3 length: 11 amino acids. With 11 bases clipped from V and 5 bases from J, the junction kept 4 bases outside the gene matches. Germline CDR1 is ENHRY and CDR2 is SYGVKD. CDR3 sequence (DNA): TGTGCCGTCACAGGGGGGTATGGCTACACCTTC. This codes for CAVTGGYGYTF.

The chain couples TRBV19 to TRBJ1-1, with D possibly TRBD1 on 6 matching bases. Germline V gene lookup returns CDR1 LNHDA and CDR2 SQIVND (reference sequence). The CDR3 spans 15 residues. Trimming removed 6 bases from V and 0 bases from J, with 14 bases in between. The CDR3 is CASSQTGFLNTEAFF. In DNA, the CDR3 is TGTGCCAGTAGCCAGACAGGTTTCTTGAACACTGAAGCTTTCTTT.

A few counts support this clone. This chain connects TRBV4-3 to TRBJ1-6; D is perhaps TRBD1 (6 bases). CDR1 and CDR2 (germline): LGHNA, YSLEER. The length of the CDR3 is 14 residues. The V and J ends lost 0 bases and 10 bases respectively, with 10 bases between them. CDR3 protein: CASSQEAGASPLHF. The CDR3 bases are TGCGCCAGCAGCCAAGAGGCAGGGGCATCACCCCTCCACTTT.

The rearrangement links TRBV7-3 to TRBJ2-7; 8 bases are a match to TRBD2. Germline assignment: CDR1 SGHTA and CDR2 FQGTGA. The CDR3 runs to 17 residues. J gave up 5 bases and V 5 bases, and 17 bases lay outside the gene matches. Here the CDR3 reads CASSPGPGGLLGHEQYF. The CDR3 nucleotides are TGTGCCAGCAGCCCCGGTCCGGGGGGGCTCCTGGGGCACGAGCAGTACTTC.

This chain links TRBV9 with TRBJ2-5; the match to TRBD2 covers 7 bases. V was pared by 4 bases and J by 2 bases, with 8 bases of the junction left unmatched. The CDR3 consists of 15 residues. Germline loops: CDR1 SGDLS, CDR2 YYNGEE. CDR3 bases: TGTGCCAGCAGCCCCAATGAGCGGGGTCAAGAGACCCAGTACTTC. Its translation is CASSPNERGQETQYF. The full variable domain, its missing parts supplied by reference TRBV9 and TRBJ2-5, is DSGVTQTPKHLITATGQRVTLRCSPRSGDLSVYWYQQSLDQGLQFLIQYYNGEERAKGNILERFSAQQFPDLHSELNLSSLELGDSALYFCASSPNERGQETQYFGPGTRLLVL.

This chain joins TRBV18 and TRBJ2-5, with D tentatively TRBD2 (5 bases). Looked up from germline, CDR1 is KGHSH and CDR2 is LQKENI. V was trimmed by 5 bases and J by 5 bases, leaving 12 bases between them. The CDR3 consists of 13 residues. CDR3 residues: CASSSGRMETQYF. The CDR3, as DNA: TGTGCCAGCTCATCGGGAAGGATGGAGACCCAGTACTTC.

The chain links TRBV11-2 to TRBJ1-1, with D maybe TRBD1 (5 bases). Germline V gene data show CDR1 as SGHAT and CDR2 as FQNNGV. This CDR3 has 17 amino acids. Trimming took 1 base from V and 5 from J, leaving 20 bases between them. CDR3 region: CASSLVLFQGKRTEAFF. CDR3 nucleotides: TGTGCCAGCAGCTTAGTACTATTTCAGGGAAAGAGGACTGAAGCTTTCTTT.

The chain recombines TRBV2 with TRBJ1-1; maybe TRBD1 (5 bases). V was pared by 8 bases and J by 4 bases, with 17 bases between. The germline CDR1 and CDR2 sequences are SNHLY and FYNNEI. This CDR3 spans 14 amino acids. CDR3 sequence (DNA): TGTGCCAGCGTGTATCGGGGGGTGGCCACTGAAGCTTTCTTT. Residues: CASVYRGVATEAFF.

The CDR3 is CASSELRGLNTDTQYF. CDR3 bases: TGTGCCAGCAGTGAACTACGGGGACTCAACACAGATACGCAGTATTTT. The genes are TRBV6-1 and TRBJ2-3; maybe TRBD2 (6 bases). This CDR3 is built from 16 residues. The V gene's germline CDR1 is MNHNS and CDR2 SASEGT. Trimming stripped 2 bases from V and 2 bases from J, with 14 bases between.

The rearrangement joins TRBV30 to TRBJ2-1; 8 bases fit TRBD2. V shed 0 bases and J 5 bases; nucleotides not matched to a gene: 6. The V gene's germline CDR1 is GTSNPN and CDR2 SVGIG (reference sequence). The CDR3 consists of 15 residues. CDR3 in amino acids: CAWSVGAGDNNEQFF. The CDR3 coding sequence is TGTGCCTGGAGTGTTGGAGCGGGGGATAACAATGAGCAGTTCTTC.

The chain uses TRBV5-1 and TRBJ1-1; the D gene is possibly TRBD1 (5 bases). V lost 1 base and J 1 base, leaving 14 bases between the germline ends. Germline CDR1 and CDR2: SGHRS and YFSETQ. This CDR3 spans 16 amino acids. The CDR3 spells CASSLLIVGQNTEAFF. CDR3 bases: TGCGCCAGCAGCTTGTTAATTGTGGGGCAGAACACTGAAGCTTTCTTT.

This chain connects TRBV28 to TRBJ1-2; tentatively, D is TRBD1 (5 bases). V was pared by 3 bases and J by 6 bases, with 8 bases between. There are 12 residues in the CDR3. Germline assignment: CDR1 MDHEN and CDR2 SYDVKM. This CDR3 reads CASSLRGDGYTF. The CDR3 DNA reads TGTGCCAGCAGTTTGCGGGGCGATGGCTACACCTTC.

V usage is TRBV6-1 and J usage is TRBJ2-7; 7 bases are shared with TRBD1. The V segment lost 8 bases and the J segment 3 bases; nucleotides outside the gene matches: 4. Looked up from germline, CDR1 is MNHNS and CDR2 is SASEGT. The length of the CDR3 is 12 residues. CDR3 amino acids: CASGQVSYEQYF. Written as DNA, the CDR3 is TGTGCCAGCGGACAGGTGAGCTACGAGCAGTACTTC.

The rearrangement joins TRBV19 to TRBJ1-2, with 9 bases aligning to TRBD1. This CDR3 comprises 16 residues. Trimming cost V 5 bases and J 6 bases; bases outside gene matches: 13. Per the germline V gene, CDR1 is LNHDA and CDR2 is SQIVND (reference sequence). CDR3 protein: CASSVTGTGRAHGYTF. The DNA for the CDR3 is TGTGCCAGTAGTGTGACCGGGACAGGGAGAGCGCATGGCTACACCTTC.

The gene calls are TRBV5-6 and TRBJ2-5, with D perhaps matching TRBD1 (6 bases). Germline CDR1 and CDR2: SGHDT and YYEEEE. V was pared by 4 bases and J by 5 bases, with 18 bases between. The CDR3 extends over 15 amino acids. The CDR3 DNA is TGTGCCAGCAGCCGTGGACAGCGCTATTCGGAGACCCAGTACTTC. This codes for CASSRGQRYSETQYF.

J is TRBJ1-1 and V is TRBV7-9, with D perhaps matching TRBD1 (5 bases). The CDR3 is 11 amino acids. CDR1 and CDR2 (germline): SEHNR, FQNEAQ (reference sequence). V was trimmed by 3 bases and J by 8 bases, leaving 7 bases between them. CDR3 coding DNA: TGTGCCAGCAGCTTTAGGGGCGAAGCTTTCTTT. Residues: CASSFRGEAFF.

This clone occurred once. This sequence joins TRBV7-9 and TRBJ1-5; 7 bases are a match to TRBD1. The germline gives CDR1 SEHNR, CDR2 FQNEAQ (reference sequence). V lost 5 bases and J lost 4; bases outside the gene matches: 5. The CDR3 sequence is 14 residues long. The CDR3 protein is CASSRDSLNQPQHF. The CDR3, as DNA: TGTGCCAGCAGCCGGGACAGCCTTAATCAGCCCCAGCATTTT.